Shown below are 25 T cell receptor beta chains from a single sample sequenced in a study of technical replicates of blood from a few donors. The method was immunoSEQ multiplex PCR; TCRdb's version includes in-frame clones alone and lacks a portion of them. The sample records about 79,000 clones, 91% being singletons. Sequencing was performed on T cells isolated from PBMCs. These receptor sequences come from a human donor in good health. Some clones in this sample may be carry-over from other donors' samples.

As DNA, the CDR3 is TGTGCCAGCAGCACGAAGACTAGCTCCTACAATGAGCAGTTCTTC. This codes for CASSTKTSSYNEQFF. The rearrangement links TRBV5-6 to TRBJ2-1, with a weak D call TRBD2 (6 bases). The CDR3 has 15 amino acids. Trimming shortened V by 4 bases and J by 0 bases, and 11 bases separated the two germline ends. Germline V CDR1 and CDR2: SGHDT, YYEEEE.

The rearrangement uses TRBV28 and TRBJ2-1, with 8 bases aligning to TRBD1. With 2 bases clipped from V and 7 bases from J, the junction kept 4 bases outside the gene matches. This CDR3 spans 14 amino acids. Germline lookup yields CDR1 MDHEN and CDR2 SYDVKM. CDR3 in amino acids: CASSLGQGKNEQFF. Written as DNA, the CDR3 is TGTGCCAGCAGTTTAGGACAGGGCAAAAATGAGCAGTTCTTC.

This chain links TRBV10-1 with TRBJ2-7, with D perhaps matching TRBD2 (5 bases). The CDR3 has 13 amino acids. Trimming took 2 bases from V and 4 from J, leaving 9 bases between them. The germline gives CDR1 WNHNN, CDR2 SYGVQD (reference sequence). The CDR3 spells CASSEEGFYEQYF. CDR3 nucleotide sequence: TGCGCCAGCAGTGAGGAGGGATTTTACGAGCAGTACTTC.

The chain joins TRBV2 to TRBJ1-1; no reliable D call. This CDR3 contains 12 residues. Trimming removed 2 bases at V and 11 bases at J, with 12 bases between. From germline, CDR1 is SNHLY and CDR2 FYNNEI. CDR3 amino acids: CASSESPRGAFF. As DNA, the CDR3 is TGTGCCAGCAGTGAAAGCCCTCGAGGGGCTTTCTTT.

Concerning this clone itself: The same CDR3 is also encoded by other DNA sequences in this sample. The chain couples TRBV19 to TRBJ1-5, with D hard to call. The germline gives CDR1 LNHDA, CDR2 SQIVND (reference sequence). The CDR3 sequence is 14 residues long. Trimming left V 1 base short and J 4 bases short, with 8 bases between. This CDR3 reads CASSIGQRNQPQHF. In DNA form, the CDR3 reads TGTGCCAGTAGTATAGGGCAGAGGAATCAGCCCCAGCATTTT.

The V gene is TRBV7-9, the J gene TRBJ1-4, with TRBD1 matching over 10 bases. V gave up 5 bases and J gave up 5 bases; unmatched junction bases: 5. The CDR3 loop spans 15 amino acids. The germline CDR1 and CDR2 sequences are SEHNR and FQNEAQ (reference sequence). Written as DNA, the CDR3 is TGTGCCAGCAGCCCAGGGACAGGGGAAAATGAAAAACTGTTTTTT. It codes for CASSPGTGENEKLFF.

The rearrangement links TRBV7-2 to TRBJ2-1; maybe TRBD2 (5 bases). Germline V gene data show CDR1 as SGHTA and CDR2 as FQGNSA. The CDR3 runs 15 residues. V lost 5 bases and J lost 4, with 15 bases in between. CDR3 bases: TGTGCCAGCAGCGCCTTAGCGCAGCGATACAATGAGCAGTTCTTC. It yields the protein CASSALAQRYNEQFF.

This rearrangement joins TRBV10-3 to TRBJ2-1; D is unclear. V was trimmed by 7 bases and J by 0 bases, leaving 16 bases between them. The CDR3 loop spans 16 amino acids. Germline CDR1 ENHRY, CDR2 SYGVKD. CDR3: CAITNSLARSYNEQFF. The CDR3 DNA sequence: TGTGCCATCACTAACTCCTTAGCCCGCTCCTACAATGAGCAGTTCTTC.

The chain couples TRBV4-2 to TRBJ2-7; D is unresolved. V was pared by 2 bases and J by 0 bases, with 8 bases between. The V gene's germline CDR1 is LGHNA and CDR2 YNFKEQ. This CDR3 region has 14 residues. The CDR3 region is CASSQPSSSYEQYF. The CDR3, as DNA: TGTGCCAGCAGCCAACCGTCTAGCTCCTACGAGCAGTACTTC.

The chain links TRBV9 to TRBJ2-7; D may be TRBD2 (5 bases). This CDR3 is 11 amino acids long. Trimming took off 3 bases at V and 8 bases at J, with 9 bases between the two ends. From germline, CDR1 is SGDLS and CDR2 YYNGEE. The CDR3 here is CASSEGAQQYF. The DNA of the CDR3 is TGTGCCAGCAGCGAGGGAGCGCAGCAGTACTTC.

The V and J genes are TRBV7-9 and TRBJ2-7; 10 bases match TRBD2. CDR3 size: 15 residues. Trimming removed 0 bases from V and 2 bases from J; junction bases left unmatched: 1. Germline assignment: CDR1 SEHNR and CDR2 FQNEAQ (reference sequence). The DNA for the CDR3 is TGTGCCAGCAGCTTAGCACTAGCGGGAACCTACGAGCAGTACTTC. Its protein product is CASSLALAGTYEQYF.

V is TRBV13 and J is TRBJ2-7, with D possibly TRBD2 on 6 matching bases. CDR3 length: 14 amino acids. The germline CDR1 and CDR2 sequences are PRHDT and FYEKMQ (reference sequence). V was shortened by 3 bases and J by 4 bases, with 13 bases between the two germline ends. The CDR3: CASSFGSPGYEQYF. CDR3 DNA: TGTGCCAGCAGCTTCGGGAGCCCCGGGTACGAGCAGTACTTC. Filled out from reference TRBV13 and TRBJ2-7, the complete variable domain reads AAGVIQSPRHLIKEKRETATLKCYPIPRHDTVYWYQQGPGQDPQFLISFYEKMQSDKGSIPDRFSAQQFSDYHSELNMSSLELGDSALYFCASSFGSPGYEQYFGPGTRLTVT.

The chain has TRBV19 and TRBJ2-7; D unclear. The CDR3 contains 14 residues. Per the germline V gene, CDR1 is LNHDA and CDR2 is SQIVND (reference sequence). The ends were cut back, 2 bases at V and 2 bases at J, with 10 bases in the middle. Here the CDR3 reads CASSILYGAYEQYF. Here the CDR3 DNA reads TGTGCCAGTAGTATACTGTACGGAGCCTACGAGCAGTACTTC.

The chain links TRBV5-1 to TRBJ2-7; a weak D match, TRBD1 (5 bases). The CDR3 totals 14 residues. Looked up from germline, CDR1 is SGHRS and CDR2 is YFSETQ. The V end was cut by 2 bases, the J end by 1 base, with 10 bases between. The CDR3 protein is CASSFTQDSYEQYF. CDR3 in DNA: TGCGCCAGCAGCTTTACACAGGATTCCTACGAGCAGTACTTC.

The rearrangement joins TRBV27 to TRBJ2-7; possibly TRBD1 for D (6 bases). The CDR3 totals 15 residues. V was cut by 3 bases and J by 2 bases, with 14 bases left in between. Germline loops: CDR1 MNHEY, CDR2 SMNVEV (reference sequence). The CDR3 bases are TGTGCCAGCAGTTTCTGGGGCCAGGGGACCTACGAGCAGTACTTC. Its translation is CASSFWGQGTYEQYF.

The rearrangement joins TRBV4-2 to TRBJ2-5; D is possibly TRBD1 (7 bases). Looked up from germline, CDR1 is LGHNA and CDR2 is YNFKEQ. The CDR3 contains 15 residues. Between the trimmed V and J ends, which lost 5 bases and 0 bases, there was a span of 13 bases. The CDR3 nucleotides read TGTGCCAGCAGCTCGACAGGGAGGTACCAAGAGACCCAGTACTTC. Its protein is CASSSTGRYQETQYF.

The V gene is TRBV4-1, the J gene TRBJ2-7, with 7 bases that match TRBD2. Trimming took 6 bases from V and 1 from J; bases not matched to a gene: 6. Germline assignment: CDR1 MGHRA and CDR2 YSYEKL. The CDR3 runs 14 residues. This CDR3 reads CASRRTSASYEQYF. CDR3 nucleotides: TGCGCCAGCAGACGAACTAGCGCATCCTACGAGCAGTACTTC.

The J gene is TRBJ2-3, the V gene TRBV14; 16 positions match TRBD2. The trim removed 2 bases at V and 5 bases at J, leaving 10 bases unmatched. Germline-derived CDR1 and CDR2 are SGHDN and FVKESK. The CDR3 loop spans 19 amino acids. CDR3: CASSQYTGTSGREEDTQYF. CDR3 DNA: TGTGCCAGCAGCCAATATACAGGGACTAGCGGGAGGGAGGAAGATACGCAGTATTTT. Supplemented by reference TRBV14 and TRBJ2-3, the full variable domain reads EAGVTQFPSHSVIEKGQTVTLRCDPISGHDNLYWYRRVMGKEIKFLLHFVKESKQDESGMPNNRFLAERTGGTYSTLKVQPAELEDSGVYFCASSQYTGTSGREEDTQYFGPGTRLTVL.

This clone was seen a single time. The rearrangement links TRBV9 to TRBJ2-7; D uncertain. The CDR3 loop spans 14 amino acids. V lost 0 bases and J lost 0, with 7 bases in between. CDR1 is SGDLS and CDR2 is YYNGEE in the germline V gene. The CDR3 is CASSVEASSYEQYF. As DNA, the CDR3 is TGTGCCAGCAGCGTAGAAGCGAGCTCCTACGAGCAGTACTTC.

The chain employs TRBV28 and TRBJ2-1; TRBD2 aligns across 7 bases. The V gene end was trimmed by 6 bases and the J gene end by 0 bases; junction bases not matched to a gene: 8. The CDR3 has 16 residues. Germline CDR1 is MDHEN and CDR2 is SYDVKM. CDR3 nucleotides: TGTGCCAGCAGGGGGAAGCGGGAAAGCTCCTACAATGAGCAGTTCTTC. Translation: CASRGKRESSYNEQFF. The variable domain in full, completed from reference TRBV28 and TRBJ2-1, reads DVKVTQSSRYLVKRTGEKVFLECVQDMDHENMFWYRQDPGLGLRLIYFSYDVKMKEKGDIPEGYSVSREKKERFSLILESASTNQTSMYLCASRGKRESSYNEQFFGPGTRLTVL.

The V gene is TRBV29-1, the J gene TRBJ2-7, with 7 bases aligning to TRBD2. The CDR3 contains 13 residues. V gave up 5 bases and J gave up 0 bases; unmatched junction bases: 4. Germline CDR1 is SQVTM and CDR2 is ANQGSEA. The CDR3: CSVLLAVSYEQYF. CDR3 DNA sequence: TGCAGCGTTCTTCTAGCGGTCTCCTACGAGCAGTACTTC.

V gene TRBV6-1 combines with J gene TRBJ2-7; 8 bases are shared with TRBD2. V shed 2 bases and J 2 bases; nucleotides not matched to a gene: 5. CDR3 length: 15 amino acids. Germline CDR1 MNHNS, CDR2 SASEGT. CDR3 sequence (DNA): TGTGCCAGCAGTGAATATGAGCGGGGGCCCTACGAGCAGTACTTC. This translates into CASSEYERGPYEQYF.

The chain uses TRBV7-9 and TRBJ2-7, with TRBD1 identical over 7 bases. CDR1 is SEHNR and CDR2 is FQNEAQ in the germline V gene (reference sequence). With V trimmed by 8 bases and J by 4 bases, 11 bases remained unmatched. The CDR3 has 14 residues. This CDR3 reads CASGPEDRWYEQYF. The CDR3 coding sequence is TGTGCCAGCGGACCTGAGGACAGGTGGTACGAGCAGTACTTC.

V gene TRBV28 combines with J gene TRBJ1-1; D may be TRBD1 (5 bases). Germline loops: CDR1 MDHEN, CDR2 SYDVKM. The germline V and J ends were trimmed by 1 base and 1 base, with 7 bases remaining between them. CDR3 length: 14 amino acids. CDR3 DNA: TGTGCCAGCAGTTTATTAGGACAGAACACTGAAGCTTTCTTT. This gives the protein CASSLLGQNTEAFF.

This chain links TRBV19 with TRBJ2-2; D may be TRBD1 (6 bases). The CDR3 sequence is 15 residues long. Germline V gene sequence: CDR1 LNHDA, CDR2 SQIVND (reference sequence). Trimming left V 6 bases short and J 4 bases short, with 15 bases between. The CDR3 bases are TGTGCCAGTAGCCTCCGGCCAGGGGCCACCGGGGAGCTGTTTTTT. Its protein product is CASSLRPGATGELFF.